A single TCR beta chain is shown here with its context. The sample originates from a study of T cell responses to AZD1222 COVID-19 vaccine. V was shortened by 1 base and J by 1 base, with 10 bases between the two germline ends. This CDR3 has 15 amino acids. Germline V CDR1 and CDR2: SGHRS, YFSETQ. Sequenced by immunoSEQ multiplex PCR; TCRdb stores in-frame clones only, minus some. The sample includes some 140,000 clones, roughly 90% of them seen just once. The TCR sequence derives from an adult in good health. Sequences were derived from peripheral blood, sampled on day 0 of AZD1222 vaccination. The chain recombines TRBV5-1 with TRBJ2-3; D uncertain. As DNA, the CDR3 is TGCGCCAGCAGCTTGCTCCAGTCTCGCACAGATACGCAGTATTTT. Protein sequence: CASSLLQSRTDTQYF.